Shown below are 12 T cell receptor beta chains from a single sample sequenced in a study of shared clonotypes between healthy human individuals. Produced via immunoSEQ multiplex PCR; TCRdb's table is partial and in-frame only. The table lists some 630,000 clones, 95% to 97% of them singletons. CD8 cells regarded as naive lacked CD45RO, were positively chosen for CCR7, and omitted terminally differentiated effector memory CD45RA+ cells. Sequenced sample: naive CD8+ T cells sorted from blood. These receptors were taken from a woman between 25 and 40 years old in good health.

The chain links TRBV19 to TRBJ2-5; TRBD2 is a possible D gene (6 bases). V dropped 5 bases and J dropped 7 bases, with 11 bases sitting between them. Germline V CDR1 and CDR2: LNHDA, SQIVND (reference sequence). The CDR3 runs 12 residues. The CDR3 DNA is TGTGCCAGTAGTGAGGGAGGTGGGACCCAGTACTTC. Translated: CASSEGGGTQYF. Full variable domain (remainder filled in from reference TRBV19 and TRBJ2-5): DGGITQSPKYLFRKEGQNVTLSCEQNLNHDAMYWYRQDPGQGLRLIYYSQIVNDFQKGDIAEGYSVSREKKESFPLTVTSAQKNPTAFYLCASSEGGGTQYFGPGTRLLVL.

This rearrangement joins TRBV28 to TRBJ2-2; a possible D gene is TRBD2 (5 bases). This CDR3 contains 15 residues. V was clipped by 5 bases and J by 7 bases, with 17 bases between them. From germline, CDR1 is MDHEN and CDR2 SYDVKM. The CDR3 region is CASSGRRNSFGELFF. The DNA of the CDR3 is TGTGCCAGCAGTGGAAGGAGGAACTCCTTCGGGGAGCTGTTTTTT.

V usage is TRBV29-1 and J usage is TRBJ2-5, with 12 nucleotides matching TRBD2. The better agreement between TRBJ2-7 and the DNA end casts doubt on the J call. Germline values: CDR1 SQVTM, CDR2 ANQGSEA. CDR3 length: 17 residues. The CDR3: CSVIVQGSLAGGYEQYF. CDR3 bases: TGCAGCGTCATCGTGCAGGGATCACTAGCGGGAGGTTACGAGCAGTACTTC.

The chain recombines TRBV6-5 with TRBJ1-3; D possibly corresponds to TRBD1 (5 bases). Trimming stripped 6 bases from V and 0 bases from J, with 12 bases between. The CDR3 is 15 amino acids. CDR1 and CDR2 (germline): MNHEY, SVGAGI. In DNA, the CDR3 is TGTGCCAGCAGCCAGGACATTGGCTCTGGAAACACCATATATTTT. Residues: CASSQDIGSGNTIYF.

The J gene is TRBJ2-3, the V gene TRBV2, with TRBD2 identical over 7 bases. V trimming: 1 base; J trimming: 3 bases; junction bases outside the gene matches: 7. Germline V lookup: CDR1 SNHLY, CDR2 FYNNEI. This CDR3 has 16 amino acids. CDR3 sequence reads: CASSEVGGVWTDTQYF. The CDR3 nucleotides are TGTGCCAGCAGTGAAGTTGGGGGGGTTTGGACAGATACGCAGTATTTT.

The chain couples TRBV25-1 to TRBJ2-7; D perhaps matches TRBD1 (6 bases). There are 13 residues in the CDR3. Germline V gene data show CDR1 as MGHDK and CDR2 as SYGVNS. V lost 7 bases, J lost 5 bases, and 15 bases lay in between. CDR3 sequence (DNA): TGTGCCAGCATTGGGGGCCTGGGGAACGAGCAGTACTTC. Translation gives CASIGGLGNEQYF.

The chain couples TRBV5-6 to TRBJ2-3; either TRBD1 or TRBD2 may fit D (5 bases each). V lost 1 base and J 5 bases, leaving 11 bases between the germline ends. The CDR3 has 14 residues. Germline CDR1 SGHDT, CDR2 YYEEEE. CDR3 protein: CASSLSRGLDTQYF. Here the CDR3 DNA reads TGTGCCAGCAGCTTGAGCCGGGGCCTAGATACGCAGTATTTT. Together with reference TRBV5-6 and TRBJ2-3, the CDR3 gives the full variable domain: DAGVTQSPTHLIKTRGQQVTLRCSPKSGHDTVSWYQQALGQGPQFIFQYYEEEERQRGNFPDRFSGHQFPNYSSELNVNALLLGDSALYLCASSLSRGLDTQYFGPGTRLTVL.

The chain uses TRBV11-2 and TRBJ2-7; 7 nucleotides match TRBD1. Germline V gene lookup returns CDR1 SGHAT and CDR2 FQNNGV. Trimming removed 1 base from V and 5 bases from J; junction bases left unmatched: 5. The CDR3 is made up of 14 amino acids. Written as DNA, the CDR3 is TGTGCCAGCAGCTTAGGTAGGGGGCTTCACGAGCAGTACTTC. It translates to CASSLGRGLHEQYF.

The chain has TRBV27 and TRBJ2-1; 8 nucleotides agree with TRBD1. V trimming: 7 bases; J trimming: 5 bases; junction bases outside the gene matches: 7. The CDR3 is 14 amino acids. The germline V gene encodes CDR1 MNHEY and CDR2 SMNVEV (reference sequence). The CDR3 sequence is CASTVQGAHNEQFF. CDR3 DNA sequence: TGTGCCAGCACGGTCCAGGGGGCGCACAATGAGCAGTTCTTC.

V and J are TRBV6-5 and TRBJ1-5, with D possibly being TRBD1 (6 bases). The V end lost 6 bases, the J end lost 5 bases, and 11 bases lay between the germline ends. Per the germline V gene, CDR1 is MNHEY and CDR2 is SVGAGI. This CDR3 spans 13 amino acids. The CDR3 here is CASSVGGHQPQHF. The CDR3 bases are TGTGCCAGCAGCGTCGGGGGGCATCAGCCCCAGCATTTT.

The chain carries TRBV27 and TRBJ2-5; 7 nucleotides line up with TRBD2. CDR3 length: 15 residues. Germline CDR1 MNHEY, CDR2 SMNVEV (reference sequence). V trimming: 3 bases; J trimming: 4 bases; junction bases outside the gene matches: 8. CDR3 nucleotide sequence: TGTGCCAGCAGTTTCGGGACTACCCGGCCAGAGACCCAGTACTTC. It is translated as CASSFGTTRPETQYF.

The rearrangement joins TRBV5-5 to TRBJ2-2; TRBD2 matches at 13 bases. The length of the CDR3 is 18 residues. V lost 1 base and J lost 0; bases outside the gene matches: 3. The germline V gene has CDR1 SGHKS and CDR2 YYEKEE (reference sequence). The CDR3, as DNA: TGTGCCAGCAGCTTGACTAGCGGGAGGGTATCGAACACCGGGGAGCTGTTTTTT. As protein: CASSLTSGRVSNTGELFF.